These T cell receptor beta chains were read from a single sample in a study of T cells in Graves' hyperthyroidism and ophthalmopathy. Using its own MiXCR run on the multiplex PCR reads, TCRdb lists one record per CDR3 protein. The repertoire holds fewer than 450,000 distinct CDR3 sequences, with about 17% as singletons. What was sequenced was blood. The receptors originated from a woman in her twenties or thirties with Graves' hyperthyroidism that later progressed to Graves' ophthalmopathy. The CDR3 runs from the conserved cysteine through the conserved F or W. The D gene is left open where the match is weak. The size of a clone is reported for some rows only, either as once, few or many, or as a class for expanded clones.

j_call	clone_size	v_call	cdr3_length	d_call	cdr3_aa	cdr3_nt
TRBJ2-1	.	TRBV7-9	16	TRBD2	CASSPRTSGDYNEQFF	TGTGCCAGCAGCCCGCGGACTAGCGGGGATTACAATGAGCAGTTCTTC
TRBJ2-1	many	TRBV20-1	12	TRBD1	CSASDRGDEQFF	TGCAGTGCTAGCGACAGGGGGGATGAGCAGTTCTTC
TRBJ1-1	.	TRBV7-9	13	.	CASRPTPETEAFF	TGTGCCAGCAGACCTACCCCAGAGACTGAAGCTTTCTTT
TRBJ2-6	many	TRBV6-2/TRBV6-3	16	.	CASSYSIGSGANVLTF	TGTGCCAGCAGTTACTCAATAGGGTCTGGGGCCAACGTCCTGACTTTC
TRBJ2-1	few	TRBV6-1	13	.	CASGGSIWGEQFF	TGTGCCAGCGGGGGGAGTATCTGGGGTGAGCAGTTCTTC
TRBJ2-7	many	TRBV20-1	15	.	CSANGGNGPSYEQYF	TGCAGTGCTAATGGGGGTAACGGCCCCTCTTACGAGCAGTACTTC
TRBJ1-1	.	TRBV27	13	.	CASSLLGISEAFF	TGTGCCAGCAGTTTACTAGGGATAAGTGAAGCTTTCTTT
TRBJ2-2	.	TRBV11-2	14	.	CASSLDAGTGELFF	TGTGCCAGCAGCTTAGACGCAGGGACCGGGGAGCTGTTTTTT
TRBJ2-3	few	TRBV4-1	14	TRBD2	CASSQPTSGGTQYF	TGCGCCAGCAGCCAACCAACTAGCGGGGGAACGCAGTATTTT
TRBJ1-2	.	TRBV4-1	17	TRBD1	CASSQDYRTGVTYGYTF	TGCGCCAGCAGCCAAGATTATCGAACAGGGGTTACCTATGGCTACACCTTC
TRBJ1-5	many	TRBV12-3/TRBV12-4	13	TRBD1	CASRGQANQPQHF	TGTGCCAGCAGGGGACAGGCCAATCAGCCCCAGCATTTT
TRBJ2-7	many	TRBV28	15	TRBD2	CASRFTGTSGPEQYF	TGTGCCAGCAGATTCACCGGGACTAGCGGACCAGAGCAGTACTTC
TRBJ2-1	.	TRBV15	16	.	CATSRRPIFSYNEQFF	TGTGCCACCAGCAGGCGTCCCATCTTCTCCTACAATGAGCAGTTCTTC
TRBJ2-3	few	TRBV9	16	.	CASSGESGFSTDTQYF	TGTGCCAGCAGCGGGGAAAGTGGCTTTAGCACAGATACGCAGTATTTT
TRBJ2-7	few	TRBV29-1	13	TRBD2	CSVHSGRGYEQYF	TGCAGCGTACATAGCGGGAGAGGTTACGAGCAGTACTTC
TRBJ2-7	many	TRBV19	13	.	CASSALPPREQYF	TGTGCCAGTAGCGCTCTTCCCCCCCGCGAGCAGTACTTC
TRBJ1-1	many	TRBV11-2	12	.	CASSYRTAEAFF	TGTGCCAGCAGCTACCGGACGGCAGAAGCTTTCTTT
TRBJ1-2	many	TRBV19	14	.	CASSIGKTYYGYTF	TGTGCCAGTAGTATTGGCAAGACCTACTATGGCTACACCTTC
TRBJ2-2	once	TRBV11-2	17	TRBD1	CASSLLGGQGYTGELFF	TGTGCCAGCAGCTTATTGGGTGGACAGGGTTACACCGGGGAGCTGTTTTTT
TRBJ2-7	.	TRBV20-1	15	TRBD1	CSARAGTGLSYEQYF	TGCAGTGCTAGAGCCGGGACAGGGCTCTCCTACGAGCAGTACTTC
TRBJ2-3	many	TRBV5-1	15	.	CASSLSGYNTDTQYF	TGCGCCAGCAGCTTAAGCGGATACAACACAGATACGCAGTATTTT
TRBJ2-3	.	TRBV30	11	.	CAWSGVDTQYF	TGTGCCTGGAGCGGGGTAGATACGCAGTATTTT
TRBJ2-2	.	TRBV6-2/TRBV6-3	16	TRBD1	CASSGGTGGFTGELFF	TGTGCCAGCAGTGGGGGGACAGGGGGCTTCACCGGGGAGCTGTTTTTT
TRBJ2-1	many	TRBV4-1	17	TRBD2	CASSPEEGAGASDEQFF	TGCGCCAGCAGCCCAGAAGAGGGAGCGGGAGCTTCCGATGAGCAGTTCTTC
TRBJ2-3	many	TRBV6-1	19	TRBD2	CAGFLLAGGRWEVTDTQYF	TGTGCCGGATTCCTGCTAGCGGGAGGGCGATGGGAAGTAACCGATACGCAGTATTTT
TRBJ2-7	few	TRBV10-2	13	TRBD2	CASTQSGGWEQYF	TGCGCCAGCACCCAGAGCGGGGGTTGGGAGCAGTACTTC
TRBJ1-2	.	TRBV11-2	17	.	CASSPVVRAQAHYGYTF	TGTGCCAGCAGCCCGGTAGTCCGGGCCCAGGCCCACTATGGCTACACCTTC
TRBJ1-4	.	TRBV11-2	14	.	CATAMGTLNEKLFF	TGTGCCACAGCAATGGGGACGCTTAATGAAAAACTGTTTTTT
TRBJ2-3	.	TRBV4-1	15	TRBD1	CASRLRGFVPDTQYF	TGCGCCAGCCGTCTCAGGGGGTTCGTCCCAGATACGCAGTATTTT
TRBJ2-1	few	TRBV10-3	13	.	CAISELTANEQFF	TGTGCCATCAGTGAGTTGACAGCGAATGAGCAGTTCTTC
TRBJ2-7	many	TRBV28	17	.	CASSLHPYREDLWEQYF	TGTGCCAGCAGTTTACACCCTTACAGGGAGGATTTGTGGGAGCAGTACTTC
TRBJ2-5	many	TRBV15	15	.	CATSSSRGRSETQYF	TGTGCCACCAGCAGTAGCAGGGGGAGGAGTGAGACCCAGTACTTC
TRBJ2-5	many	TRBV2	15	TRBD2	CASKRLAGYQETQYF	TGTGCCAGCAAAAGACTAGCGGGGTATCAAGAGACCCAGTACTTC
TRBJ2-2	many	TRBV9	14	TRBD1	CASRTGSNTGELFF	TGTGCCAGCAGGACAGGGTCGAACACCGGGGAGCTGTTTTTT
TRBJ2-1	many	TRBV6-2/TRBV6-3	17	.	CASSDRTPTTNDNEQFF	TGTGCCAGCAGTGACCGAACCCCCACCACAAACGACAATGAGCAGTTCTTC
TRBJ2-7	many	TRBV2	13	.	CATQARVGYEQYF	TGTGCCACCCAAGCCAGGGTAGGCTACGAGCAGTACTTC
TRBJ2-1	many	TRBV27	13	.	CASSFGLLREQFF	TGTGCCAGCAGTTTCGGCTTGCTGCGTGAGCAGTTCTTC
TRBJ1-1	few	TRBV7-9	18	.	CASSSPDVYVVGYTEAFF	TGTGCCAGCAGCTCTCCGGATGTATACGTGGTTGGGTACACTGAAGCTTTCTTT
TRBJ2-2	few	TRBV4-1	15	.	CASKDRSANTGELFF	TGCGCCAGTAAAGACAGATCCGCGAACACCGGGGAGCTGTTTTTT
TRBJ1-2	few	TRBV20-1	11	.	CSASWGSGYTF	TGCAGTGCCAGTTGGGGGTCCGGCTACACCTTC
TRBJ2-1	.	TRBV19	13	.	CASSVSSPNEQFF	TGTGCCAGTAGTGTCTCCTCACCAAATGAGCAGTTCTTC
TRBJ2-5	many	TRBV7-9	15	.	CASRGLGAVQETQYF	TGTGCCAGCAGGGGACTGGGGGCCGTACAAGAGACCCAGTACTTC
TRBJ2-2	.	TRBV20-1	15	.	CSARDPKKGSGELFF	TGCAGTGCTAGAGATCCCAAAAAGGGGTCCGGGGAGCTGTTTTTT
TRBJ2-1	many	TRBV5-6	15	TRBD1	CASSTPGQPGNEQFF	TGTGCCAGCAGCACGCCGGGACAGCCGGGGAATGAGCAGTTCTTC
TRBJ1-2	.	TRBV20-1	15	TRBD1	CSARDHQTGWDGYTF	TGCAGTGCTAGAGACCACCAGACAGGGTGGGATGGCTACACCTTC
TRBJ1-4	.	TRBV7-9	15	.	CASSSWTAANEKLFF	TGTGCCAGCAGCTCCTGGACAGCTGCTAATGAAAAACTGTTTTTT
TRBJ2-4	once	TRBV4-1	17	TRBD2	CASSQEPAGLAKNIQYF	TGCGCCAGCAGCCAAGAGCCAGCGGGACTAGCCAAAAACATTCAGTACTTC